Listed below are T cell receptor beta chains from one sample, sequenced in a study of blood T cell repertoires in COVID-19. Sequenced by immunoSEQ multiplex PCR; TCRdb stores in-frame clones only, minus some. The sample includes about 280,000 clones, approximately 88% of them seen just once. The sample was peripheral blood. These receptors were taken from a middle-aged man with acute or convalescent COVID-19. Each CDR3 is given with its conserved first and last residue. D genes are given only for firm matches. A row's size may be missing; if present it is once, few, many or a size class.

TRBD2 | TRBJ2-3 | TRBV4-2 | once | TGTGCCAGCAGCCAAGATGGTAGAGCGGGGGAGACAGATACGCAGTATTTT | CASSQDGRAGETDTQYF
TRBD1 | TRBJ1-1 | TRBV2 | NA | TGTGCCAGCAGTACCGGGACAGGGTCCCCTGAAGCTTTCTTT | CASSTGTGSPEAFF
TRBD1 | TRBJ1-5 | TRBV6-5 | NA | TGTGCCAGCAGCTTTATGGGACAGTCTAATCAGCCCCAGCATTTT | CASSFMGQSNQPQHF
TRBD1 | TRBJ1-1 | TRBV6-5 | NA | TGTGCCAGCAGTCAGGGACAGGGGGCTGAAGTAGCTTTCTTT | CASSQGQGAEVAFF
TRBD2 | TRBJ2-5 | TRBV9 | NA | TGTGCCAGCAGCGTAGTTGGTAGCGGGGGTGTGGAGACCCAGTACTTC | CASSVVGSGGVETQYF
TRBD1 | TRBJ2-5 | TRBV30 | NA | TGTGCCGGGACCCTCGGGACAGGGGTTCGGGAGACCCAGTACTTC | CAGTLGTGVRETQYF
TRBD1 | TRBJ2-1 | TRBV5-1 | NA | TGCGCCAGCAAGGAGACAGGGGATTACAATGAGCAGTTCTTC | CASKETGDYNEQFF
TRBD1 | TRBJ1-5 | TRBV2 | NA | TGTGCCAGCAGTGATGGGACAGGGCGCCAGCCCCAGCATTTT | CASSDGTGRQPQHF
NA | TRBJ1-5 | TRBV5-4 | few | TGTGCCAGCAGCGAGGGGGTTGGCAATCAGCCCCAGCATTTT | CASSEGVGNQPQHF
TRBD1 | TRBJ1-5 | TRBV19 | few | TGTGCCAGTATGGGACAGGGTAGTCAGCCCCAGCATTTT | CASMGQGSQPQHF
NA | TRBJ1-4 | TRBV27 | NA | TGTGCCAGCAGTTTACAGACAACTAATGAAAAACTGTTTTTT | CASSLQTTNEKLFF
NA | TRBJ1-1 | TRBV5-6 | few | TGTGCCAGCAGCTTGGTGTCGCCCTTAGCGGGTGAAGCTTTCTTT | CASSLVSPLAGEAFF
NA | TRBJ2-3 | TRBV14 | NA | TGTGCCAGCAGCCAAGGGACAAGGAGCACAGATACGCAGTATTTT | CASSQGTRSTDTQYF
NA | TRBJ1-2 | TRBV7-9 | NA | TGTGCCAGCAGCTTAGCGGGGACTGAGTTCTATGGCTACACCTTC | CASSLAGTEFYGYTF
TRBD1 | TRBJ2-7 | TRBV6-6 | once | TGTGCCAGCAGTTACGGGGACAGGTACGAGCAGTACTTC | CASSYGDRYEQYF
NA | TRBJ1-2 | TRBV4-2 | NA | TGTGCCAGCAGCCAAGATGCAACATCAGGGAACTATGGCTACACCTTC | CASSQDATSGNYGYTF
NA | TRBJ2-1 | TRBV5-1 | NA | TGCGCCAGCAGCCCAAACGAGGGCCCCGACAATGAGCAGTTCTTC | CASSPNEGPDNEQFF
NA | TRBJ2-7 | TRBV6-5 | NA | TGTGCCAGCAGTTACTCGGACAGTGTGCTTGACGAGCAGTACTTC | CASSYSDSVLDEQYF
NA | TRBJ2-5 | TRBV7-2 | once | TGTGCCAGCAGCTTCAAAGAGACCCAGTACTTC | CASSFKETQYF
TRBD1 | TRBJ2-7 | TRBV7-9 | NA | TGTGCCAGCAGCTCGAGAGGAGGGACAGGGACCTACGAGCAGTACTTC | CASSSRGGTGTYEQYF
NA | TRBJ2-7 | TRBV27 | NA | TGTGCCAGCAGTTCCGCGACGACTCGCAGTTACGAGCAGTACTTC | CASSSATTRSYEQYF
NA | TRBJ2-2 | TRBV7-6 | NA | TGTGCCAGCAGCTTTTCGGGTGTTAGCTTCGGGGAGCTGTTTTTT | CASSFSGVSFGELFF
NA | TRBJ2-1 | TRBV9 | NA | TGTGCCAGCAGCGTAGGCGGGACCAATGAGCAGTTCTTC | CASSVGGTNEQFF
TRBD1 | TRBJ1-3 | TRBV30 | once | TGTGCCTGGTACAGGGGGCGTACGGGAAACACCATATATTTT | CAWYRGRTGNTIYF